Reported below is one TCR beta chain. This entry comes from a study of blood T cell repertoires in COVID-19. V shed 9 bases and J 7 bases; nucleotides not matched to a gene: 12. Germline V lookup: CDR1 WSHSY, CDR2 SAAADI. The CDR3 is 14 amino acids. Profiling relied on immunoSEQ multiplex PCR, and the TCRdb table lists in-frame clones only, not all of them. The table lists under 350,000 clones, over 75% of them singletons. This sequence was found in a man between 25 and 39 years old who had recovered from COVID-19. The material sequenced was PBMCs or T cells enriched from blood (not recorded which). This chain links TRBV10-2 with TRBJ2-1; the match to TRBD2 covers 7 bases. Here the CDR3 reads CASSPGRGDNEQFF. CDR3 in DNA: TGCGCCAGTTCACCGGGACGGGGGGATAATGAGCAGTTCTTC.